This TCR beta chain came from a study of cytomegalovirus exposure and HLA in healthy donors. Study-level findings and limits: Later work showed greater clonal expansion in HLA-associated TCR beta chains than in equally common others. Confirmation in vitro established that a few CMV-associated chains were specific for CMV antigens. Sequencing likely produced, as an artifact, a cluster of highly shared sequence variants. HLA alleles showed associations with fewer than 20,000 TCR beta sequences in a later analysis, at a 0.05 false discovery rate.

PCR was performed using 60 Vbeta and 13 Jbeta primers. Assay used: immunoSEQ multiplex PCR; TCRdb lists only in-frame clones, some missing. The table lists 110,000 or so clones, roughly 71% of them singletons, with about 7.7% in the top ten. Concerning this clone itself: The antigen is unknown.

CDR3 length: 17 amino acids. Germline V gene lookup returns CDR1 LNHNV and CDR2 YYDKDF (reference sequence). Germline trimming cut 10 bases from V and 1 base from J; bases unmatched to any gene: 13. The origin of this receptor is a man between 18 and 35 years old in good health and CMV-seropositive. The chain couples TRBV15 to TRBJ1-1; TRBD1 aligns across 12 bases. The specimen was PBMCs. CDR3 region: CARDPIPGQGANTEAFF. The CDR3, as DNA: TGTGCCAGGGACCCTATTCCGGGACAGGGGGCGAACACTGAAGCTTTCTTT.